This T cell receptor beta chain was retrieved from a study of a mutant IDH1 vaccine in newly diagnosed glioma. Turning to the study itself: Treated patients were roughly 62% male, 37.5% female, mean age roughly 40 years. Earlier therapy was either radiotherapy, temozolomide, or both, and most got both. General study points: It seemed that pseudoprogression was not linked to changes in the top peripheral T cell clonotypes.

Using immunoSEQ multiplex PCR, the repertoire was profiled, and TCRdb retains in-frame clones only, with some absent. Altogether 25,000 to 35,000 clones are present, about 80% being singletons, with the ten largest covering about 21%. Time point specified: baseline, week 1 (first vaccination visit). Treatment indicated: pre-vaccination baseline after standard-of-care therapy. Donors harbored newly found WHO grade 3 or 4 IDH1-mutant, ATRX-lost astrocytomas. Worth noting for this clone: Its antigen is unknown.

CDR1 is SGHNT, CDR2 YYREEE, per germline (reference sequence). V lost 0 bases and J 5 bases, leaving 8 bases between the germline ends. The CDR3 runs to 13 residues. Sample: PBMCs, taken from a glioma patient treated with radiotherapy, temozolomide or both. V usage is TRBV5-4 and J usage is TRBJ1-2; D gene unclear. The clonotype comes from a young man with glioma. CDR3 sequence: CASSLEQMYGYTF. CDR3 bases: TGTGCCAGCAGCTTGGAACAGATGTATGGCTACACCTTC.